Listed below are T cell receptor beta chains from one sample, sequenced in a study of shared clonotypes between healthy human individuals. Here immunoSEQ multiplex PCR was the method, and the copy in TCRdb shows in-frame clones only, minus some. The sample lists 550,000 to 650,000 clones, 96% occurring once. The specimen sequenced was naive CD8+ T cells sorted from blood. The receptors shown here come from a woman in her 30s in good health. CDR3s include the opening cysteine and the closing phenylalanine or tryptophan. Fields, in order: V gene, J gene, D gene, clone size, CDR3 DNA, CDR3 protein. A D gene is named only where the DNA matches it firmly. Expanded clones are given a class, and other clones once, few, many or no size at all.

V gene: TRBV29-1
J gene: TRBJ2-7
D gene: .
clone size: .
CDR3 DNA: TGCAGCGTTGAAGGAGGCGATTTCTCCTACGAGCAGTACTTC
CDR3 protein: CSVEGGDFSYEQYF

V gene: TRBV30
J gene: TRBJ1-1
D gene: .
clone size: .
CDR3 DNA: TGTGCCTGGTCCTCTGTCTTGGGGACTGAAGCTTTCTTT
CDR3 protein: CAWSSVLGTEAFF

V gene: TRBV28
J gene: TRBJ2-1
D gene: .
clone size: .
CDR3 DNA: TGTGCCAGTAATAGCGCAAATGAGCAGTTCTTC
CDR3 protein: CASNSANEQFF

V gene: TRBV29-1
J gene: TRBJ2-2
D gene: .
clone size: .
CDR3 DNA: TGCAGCGTGGGGGTTGGACCGGGAGAGCTGTTTTTT
CDR3 protein: CSVGVGPGELFF

V gene: TRBV27
J gene: TRBJ1-1
D gene: TRBD1
clone size: few
CDR3 DNA: TGTGCCAGCAGGGGGACAGGGAGATTCACTGAAGCTTTCTTT
CDR3 protein: CASRGTGRFTEAFF

V gene: TRBV9
J gene: TRBJ2-2
D gene: TRBD1
clone size: .
CDR3 DNA: TGTGCCAGCAGCGTAGTTGGGTTAGGGACAGCGAACACCGGGGAGCTGTTTTTT
CDR3 protein: CASSVVGLGTANTGELFF

V gene: TRBV2
J gene: TRBJ2-1
D gene: .
clone size: .
CDR3 DNA: TGTGCCAGCAGTGTTTTTCCAAATGAGCAGTTCTTC
CDR3 protein: CASSVFPNEQFF

V gene: TRBV25-1
J gene: TRBJ2-7
D gene: .
clone size: .
CDR3 DNA: TGTGCCAGCAGTGAGGCCTACGAGCAGTACTTC
CDR3 protein: CASSEAYEQYF

V gene: TRBV9
J gene: TRBJ2-7
D gene: .
clone size: .
CDR3 DNA: TGTGCCAGCAGCGTAGAATACGAGCAGTACTTC
CDR3 protein: CASSVEYEQYF

V gene: TRBV27
J gene: TRBJ1-2
D gene: .
clone size: once
CDR3 DNA: TGTGCCAGCAGTCCCGGGGGGGCCAACTATGGCTACACCTTC
CDR3 protein: CASSPGGANYGYTF

V gene: TRBV2
J gene: TRBJ1-5
D gene: .
clone size: .
CDR3 DNA: TGTGCCAGCAGTCAGGGGACGGCAAGCAATCAGCCCCAGCATTTT
CDR3 protein: CASSQGTASNQPQHF

V gene: TRBV29-1
J gene: TRBJ1-1
D gene: .
clone size: .
CDR3 DNA: TGCAGCGTTGAAGATCTTAGTGTCGGCACTGAAGCTTTCTTT
CDR3 protein: CSVEDLSVGTEAFF

V gene: TRBV5-1
J gene: TRBJ2-7
D gene: TRBD1
clone size: .
CDR3 DNA: TGCGCCAGCAGCTTGGCCCCGGGACAGCTTTACGAGCAGTACTTC
CDR3 protein: CASSLAPGQLYEQYF

V gene: TRBV5-4
J gene: TRBJ2-1
D gene: TRBD2
clone size: .
CDR3 DNA: TGTGCCAGCAGCCAGACTAGCGGGGGGGATATACACAATGAGCAGTTCTTC
CDR3 protein: CASSQTSGGDIHNEQFF

V gene: TRBV5-1
J gene: TRBJ2-3
D gene: .
clone size: .
CDR3 DNA: TGCGCCAGCAGCTTGGAGCCGCTCAATCCCCTGGATACGCAGTATTTT
CDR3 protein: CASSLEPLNPLDTQYF

V gene: TRBV7-2
J gene: TRBJ1-1
D gene: .
clone size: .
CDR3 DNA: TGTGCCAGCAGCGCCGGGACCGTTGGCCGTTACGCTGAAGCTTTCTTT
CDR3 protein: CASSAGTVGRYAEAFF

V gene: TRBV7-8
J gene: TRBJ2-7
D gene: .
clone size: .
CDR3 DNA: TGTGCCAGCAGCTTAGATTGGCCAGCTACCTACGAGCAGTACTTC
CDR3 protein: CASSLDWPATYEQYF

V gene: TRBV7-8
J gene: TRBJ1-6
D gene: .
clone size: .
CDR3 DNA: TGTGCCAGCACCCTAGCAGGGTCTGGTAATTCACCCCTCCACTTT
CDR3 protein: CASTLAGSGNSPLHF